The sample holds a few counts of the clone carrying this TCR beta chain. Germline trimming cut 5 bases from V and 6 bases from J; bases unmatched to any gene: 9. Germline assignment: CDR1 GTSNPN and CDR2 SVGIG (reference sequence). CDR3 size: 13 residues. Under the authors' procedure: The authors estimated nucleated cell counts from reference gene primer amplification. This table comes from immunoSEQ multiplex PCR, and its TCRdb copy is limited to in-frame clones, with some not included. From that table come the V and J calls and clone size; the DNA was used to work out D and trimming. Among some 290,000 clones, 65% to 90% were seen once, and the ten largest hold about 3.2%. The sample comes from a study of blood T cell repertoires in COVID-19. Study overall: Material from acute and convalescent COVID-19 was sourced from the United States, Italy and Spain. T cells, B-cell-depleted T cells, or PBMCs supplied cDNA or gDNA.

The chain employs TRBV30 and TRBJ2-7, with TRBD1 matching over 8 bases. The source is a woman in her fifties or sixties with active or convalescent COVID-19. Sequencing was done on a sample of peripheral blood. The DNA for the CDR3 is TGTGCCTGGGCTGCGGACAGGGTCGGCGAGCAGTACTTC. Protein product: CAWAADRVGEQYF.